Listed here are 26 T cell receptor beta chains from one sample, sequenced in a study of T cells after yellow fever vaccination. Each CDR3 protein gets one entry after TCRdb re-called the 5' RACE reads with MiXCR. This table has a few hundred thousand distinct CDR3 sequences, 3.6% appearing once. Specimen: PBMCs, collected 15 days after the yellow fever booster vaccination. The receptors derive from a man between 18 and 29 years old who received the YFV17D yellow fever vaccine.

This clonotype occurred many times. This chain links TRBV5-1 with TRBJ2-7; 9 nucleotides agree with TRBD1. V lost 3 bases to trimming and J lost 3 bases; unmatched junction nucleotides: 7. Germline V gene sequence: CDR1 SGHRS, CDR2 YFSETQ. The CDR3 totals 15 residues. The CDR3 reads CASSSGGTGNYEQYF. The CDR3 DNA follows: TGCGCCAGCAGCTCGGGCGGGACAGGGAACTACGAGCAGTACTTC.

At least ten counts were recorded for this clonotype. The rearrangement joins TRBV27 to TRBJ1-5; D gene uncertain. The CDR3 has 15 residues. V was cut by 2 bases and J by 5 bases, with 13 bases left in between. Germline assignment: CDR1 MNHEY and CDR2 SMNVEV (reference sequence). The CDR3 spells CASSLRYRGDQPQHF. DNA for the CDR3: TGTGCCAGCAGTTTACGATATCGTGGAGATCAGCCCCAGCATTTT.

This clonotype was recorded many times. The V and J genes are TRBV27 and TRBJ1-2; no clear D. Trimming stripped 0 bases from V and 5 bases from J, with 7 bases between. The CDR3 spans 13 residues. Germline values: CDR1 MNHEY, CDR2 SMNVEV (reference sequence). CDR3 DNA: TGTGCCAGCAGTTTATCCCGTGGGTATGGCTACACCTTC. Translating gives CASSLSRGYGYTF.

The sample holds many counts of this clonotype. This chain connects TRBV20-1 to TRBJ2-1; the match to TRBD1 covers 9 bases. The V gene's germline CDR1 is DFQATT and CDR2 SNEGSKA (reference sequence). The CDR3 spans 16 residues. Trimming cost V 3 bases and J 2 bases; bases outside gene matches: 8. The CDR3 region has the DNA TGCAGTGCTAGGGCCATACAGGGGGCCGCCTACAATGAGCAGTTCTTC. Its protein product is CSARAIQGAAYNEQFF.

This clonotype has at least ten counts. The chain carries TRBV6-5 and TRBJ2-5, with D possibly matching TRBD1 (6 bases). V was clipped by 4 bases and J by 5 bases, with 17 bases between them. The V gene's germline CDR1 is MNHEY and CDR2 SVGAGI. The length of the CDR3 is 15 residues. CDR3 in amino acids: CASSWGKGQTETQYF. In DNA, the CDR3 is TGTGCCAGCAGTTGGGGAAAAGGACAGACGGAGACCCAGTACTTC.

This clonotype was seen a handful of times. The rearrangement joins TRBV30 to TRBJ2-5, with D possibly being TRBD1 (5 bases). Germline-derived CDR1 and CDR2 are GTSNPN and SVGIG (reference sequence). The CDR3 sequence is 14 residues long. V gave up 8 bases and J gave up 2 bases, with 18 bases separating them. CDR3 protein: CAAHPGQGQETQYF. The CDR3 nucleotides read TGTGCCGCGCACCCGGGCCAGGGACAAGAGACCCAGTACTTC.

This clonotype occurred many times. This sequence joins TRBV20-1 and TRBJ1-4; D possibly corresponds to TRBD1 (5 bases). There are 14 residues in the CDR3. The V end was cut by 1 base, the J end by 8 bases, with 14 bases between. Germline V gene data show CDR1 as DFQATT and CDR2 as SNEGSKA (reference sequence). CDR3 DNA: TGCAGTGCTAGAGGGGGCAGGGTGGGAGAAAAACTGTTTTTT. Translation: CSARGGRVGEKLFF.

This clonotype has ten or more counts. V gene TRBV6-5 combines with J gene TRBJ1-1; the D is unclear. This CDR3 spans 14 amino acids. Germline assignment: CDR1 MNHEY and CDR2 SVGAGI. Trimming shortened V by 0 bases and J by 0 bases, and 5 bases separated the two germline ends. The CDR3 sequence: CASSYSSMNTEAFF. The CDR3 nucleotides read TGTGCCAGCAGTTACTCGAGCATGAACACTGAAGCTTTCTTT.

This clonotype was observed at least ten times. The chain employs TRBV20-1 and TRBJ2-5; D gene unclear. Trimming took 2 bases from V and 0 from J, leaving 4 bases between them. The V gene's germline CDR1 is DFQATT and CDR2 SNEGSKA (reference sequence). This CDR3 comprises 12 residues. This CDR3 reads CSARQYQETQYF. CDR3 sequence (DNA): TGCAGTGCTAGACAGTACCAAGAGACCCAGTACTTC.

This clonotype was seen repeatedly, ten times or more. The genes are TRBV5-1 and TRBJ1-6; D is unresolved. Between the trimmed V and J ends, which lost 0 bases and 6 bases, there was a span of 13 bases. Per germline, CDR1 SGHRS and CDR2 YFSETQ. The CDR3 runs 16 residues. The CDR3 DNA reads TGCGCCAGCAGCTTGGCCGGGCAGCGGGGTAATTCACCCCTCCACTTT. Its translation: CASSLAGQRGNSPLHF.

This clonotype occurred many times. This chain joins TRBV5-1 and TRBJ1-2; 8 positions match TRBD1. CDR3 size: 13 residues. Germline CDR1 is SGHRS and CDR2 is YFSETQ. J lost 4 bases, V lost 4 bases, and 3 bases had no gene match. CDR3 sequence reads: CASSMGQVYGYTF. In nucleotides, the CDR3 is TGCGCCAGCAGCATGGGACAGGTCTATGGCTACACCTTC.

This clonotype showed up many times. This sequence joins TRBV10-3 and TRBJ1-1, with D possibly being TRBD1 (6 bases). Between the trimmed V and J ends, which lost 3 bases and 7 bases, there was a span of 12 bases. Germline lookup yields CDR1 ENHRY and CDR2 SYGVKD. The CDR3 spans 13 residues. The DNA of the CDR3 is TGTGCCATCAGTGATCAGGGGAGAGGTGAAGCTTTCTTT. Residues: CAISDQGRGEAFF.

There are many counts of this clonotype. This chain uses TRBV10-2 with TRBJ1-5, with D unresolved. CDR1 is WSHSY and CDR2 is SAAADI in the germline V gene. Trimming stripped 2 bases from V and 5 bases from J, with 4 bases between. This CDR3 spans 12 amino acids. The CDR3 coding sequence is TGCGCCAGCAGTGAGAAGGATCAGCCCCAGCATTTT. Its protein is CASSEKDQPQHF.

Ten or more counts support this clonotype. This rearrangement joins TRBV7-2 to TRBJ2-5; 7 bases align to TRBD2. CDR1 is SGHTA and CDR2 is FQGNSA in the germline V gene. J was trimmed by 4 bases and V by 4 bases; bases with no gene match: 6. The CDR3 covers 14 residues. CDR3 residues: CASSSRTRRETQYF. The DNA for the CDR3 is TGTGCCAGCAGCTCCCGGACTAGGCGAGAGACCCAGTACTTC.

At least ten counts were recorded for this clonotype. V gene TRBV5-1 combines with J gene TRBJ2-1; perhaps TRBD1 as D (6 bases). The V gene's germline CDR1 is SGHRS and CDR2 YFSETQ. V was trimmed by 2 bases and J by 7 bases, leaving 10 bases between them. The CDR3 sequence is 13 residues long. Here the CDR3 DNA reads TGCGCCAGCAGCTTTGGACAGAATAATGAGCAGTTCTTC. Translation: CASSFGQNNEQFF.

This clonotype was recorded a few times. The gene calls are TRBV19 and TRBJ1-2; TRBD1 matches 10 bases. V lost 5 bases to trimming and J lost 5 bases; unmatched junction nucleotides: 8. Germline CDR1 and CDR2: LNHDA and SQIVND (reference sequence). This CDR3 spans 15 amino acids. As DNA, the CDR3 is TGTGCCAGTAGTCCGGGACAGGGGACAGGGTATGGCTACACCTTC. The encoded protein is CASSPGQGTGYGYTF.

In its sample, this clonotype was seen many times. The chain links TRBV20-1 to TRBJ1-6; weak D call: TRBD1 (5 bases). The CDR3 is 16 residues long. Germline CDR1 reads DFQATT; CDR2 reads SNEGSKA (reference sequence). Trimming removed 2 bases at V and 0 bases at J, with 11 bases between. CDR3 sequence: CSARTTESSYNSPLHF. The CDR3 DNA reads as TGCAGTGCTAGAACGACAGAAAGCTCCTATAATTCACCCCTCCACTTT.

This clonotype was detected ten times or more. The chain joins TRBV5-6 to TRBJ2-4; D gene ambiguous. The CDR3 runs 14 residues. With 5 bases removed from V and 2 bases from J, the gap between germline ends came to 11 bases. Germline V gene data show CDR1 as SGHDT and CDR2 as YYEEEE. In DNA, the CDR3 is TGTGCCAGCAGTCAAGGGATCACCAAAAACATTCAGTACTTC. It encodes CASSQGITKNIQYF.

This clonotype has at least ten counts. This CDR3 reads CASSSSFHYEQYF. DNA of the CDR3: TGCGCCAGCAGCTCGTCATTCCATTACGAGCAGTACTTC. The rearrangement links TRBV5-1 to TRBJ2-7; D ambiguous. The CDR3 sequence is 13 residues long. The V gene lost 3 bases and the J gene lost 4 bases, with 11 bases spanning the gap. The germline CDR1 and CDR2 sequences are SGHRS and YFSETQ. Supplemented by reference TRBV5-1 and TRBJ2-7, the full variable domain reads KAGVTQTPRYLIKTRGQQVTLSCSPISGHRSVSWYQQTPGQGLQFLFEYFSETQRNKGNFPGRFSGRQFSNSRSEMNVSTLELGDSALYLCASSSSFHYEQYFGPGTRLTVT.

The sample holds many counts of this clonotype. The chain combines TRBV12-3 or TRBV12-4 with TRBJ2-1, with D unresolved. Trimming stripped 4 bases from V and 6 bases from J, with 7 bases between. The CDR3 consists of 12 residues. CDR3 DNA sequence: TGTGCCAGCAGTTCCGTGCCCAATGAGCAGTTCTTC. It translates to CASSSVPNEQFF.

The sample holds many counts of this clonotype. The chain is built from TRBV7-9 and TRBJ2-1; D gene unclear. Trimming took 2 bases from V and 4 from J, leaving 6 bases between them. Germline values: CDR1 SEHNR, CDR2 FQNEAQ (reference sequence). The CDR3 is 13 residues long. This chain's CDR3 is CASSLQQYNEQFF. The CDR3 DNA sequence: TGTGCCAGCAGCTTACAGCAATACAATGAGCAGTTCTTC.

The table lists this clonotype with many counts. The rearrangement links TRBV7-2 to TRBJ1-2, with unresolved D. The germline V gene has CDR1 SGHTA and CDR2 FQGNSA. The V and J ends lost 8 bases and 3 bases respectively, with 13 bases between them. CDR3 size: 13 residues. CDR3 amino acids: CASSTMPDYGYTF. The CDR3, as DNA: TGTGCCAGCTCGACAATGCCGGACTATGGCTACACCTTC.

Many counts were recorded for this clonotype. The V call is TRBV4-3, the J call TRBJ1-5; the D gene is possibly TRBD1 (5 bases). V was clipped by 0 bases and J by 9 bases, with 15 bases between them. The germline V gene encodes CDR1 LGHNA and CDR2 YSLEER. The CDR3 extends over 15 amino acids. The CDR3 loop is CASSQETGLGRPQHF. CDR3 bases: TGCGCCAGCAGCCAAGAAACAGGATTAGGACGGCCCCAGCATTTT.

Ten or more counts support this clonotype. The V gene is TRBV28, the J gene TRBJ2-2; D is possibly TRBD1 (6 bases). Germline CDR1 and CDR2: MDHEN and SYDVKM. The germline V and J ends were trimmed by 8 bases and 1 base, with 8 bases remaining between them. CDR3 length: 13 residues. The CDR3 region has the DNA TGTGCCAGCCTGACAGGGAACACCGGGGAGCTGTTTTTT. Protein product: CASLTGNTGELFF.

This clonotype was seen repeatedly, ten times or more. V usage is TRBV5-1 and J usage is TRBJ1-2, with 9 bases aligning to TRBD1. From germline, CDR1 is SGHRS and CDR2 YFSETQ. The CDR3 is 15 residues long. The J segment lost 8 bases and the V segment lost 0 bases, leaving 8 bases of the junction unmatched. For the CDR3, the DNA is TGCGCCAGCAGCTTGGAAGTTGGGACAGGGAGAGGCTACACCTTC. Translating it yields CASSLEVGTGRGYTF.

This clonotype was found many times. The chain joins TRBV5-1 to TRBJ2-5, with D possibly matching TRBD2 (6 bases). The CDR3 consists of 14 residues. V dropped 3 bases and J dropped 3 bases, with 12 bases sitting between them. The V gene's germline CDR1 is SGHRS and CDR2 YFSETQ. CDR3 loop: CASSSAPGEETQYF. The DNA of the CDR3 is TGCGCCAGCAGCTCTGCACCGGGGGAAGAGACCCAGTACTTC.